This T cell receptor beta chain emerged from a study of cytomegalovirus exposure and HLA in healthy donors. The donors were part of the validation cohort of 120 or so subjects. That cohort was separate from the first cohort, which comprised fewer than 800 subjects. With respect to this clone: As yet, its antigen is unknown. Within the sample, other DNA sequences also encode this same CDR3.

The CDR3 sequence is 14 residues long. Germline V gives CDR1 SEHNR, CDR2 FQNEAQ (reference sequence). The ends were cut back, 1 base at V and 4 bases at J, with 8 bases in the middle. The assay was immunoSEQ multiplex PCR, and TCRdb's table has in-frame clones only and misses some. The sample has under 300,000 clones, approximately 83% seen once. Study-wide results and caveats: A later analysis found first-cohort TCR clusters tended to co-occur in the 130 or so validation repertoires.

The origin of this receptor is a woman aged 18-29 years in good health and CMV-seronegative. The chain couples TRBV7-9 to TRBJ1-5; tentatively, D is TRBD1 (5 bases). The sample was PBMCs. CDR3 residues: CASSLGGRNQPQHF. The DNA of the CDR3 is TGTGCCAGCAGCTTAGGGGGGAGGAATCAGCCCCAGCATTTT.